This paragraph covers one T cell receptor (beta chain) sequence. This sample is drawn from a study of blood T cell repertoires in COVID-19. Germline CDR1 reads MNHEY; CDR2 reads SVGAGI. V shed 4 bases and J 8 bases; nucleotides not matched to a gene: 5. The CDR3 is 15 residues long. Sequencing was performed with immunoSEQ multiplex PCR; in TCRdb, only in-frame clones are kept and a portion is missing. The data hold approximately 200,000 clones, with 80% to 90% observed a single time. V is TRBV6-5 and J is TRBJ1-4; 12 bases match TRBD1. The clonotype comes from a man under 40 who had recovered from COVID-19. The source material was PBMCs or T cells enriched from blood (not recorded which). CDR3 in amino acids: CASSFPGTGGEKLFF. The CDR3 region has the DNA TGTGCCAGCAGTTTCCCCGGGACAGGGGGCGAAAAACTGTTTTTT.